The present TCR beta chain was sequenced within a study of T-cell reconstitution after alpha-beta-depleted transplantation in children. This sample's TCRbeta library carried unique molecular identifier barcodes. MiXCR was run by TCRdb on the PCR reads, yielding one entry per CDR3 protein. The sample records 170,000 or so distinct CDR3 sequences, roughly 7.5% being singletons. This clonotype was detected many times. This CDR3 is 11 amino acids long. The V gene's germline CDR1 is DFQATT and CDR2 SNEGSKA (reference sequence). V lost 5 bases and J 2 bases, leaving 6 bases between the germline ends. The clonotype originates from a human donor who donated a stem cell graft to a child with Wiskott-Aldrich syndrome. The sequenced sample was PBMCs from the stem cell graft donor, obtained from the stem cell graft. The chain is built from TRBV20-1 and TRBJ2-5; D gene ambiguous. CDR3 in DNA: TGCAGTGCTTGGGTACAAGAGACCCAGTACTTC. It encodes CSAWVQETQYF.